This TCR beta chain was retrieved from a study of vaccination and CD4 T cells after COVID-19. As regards this clonotype: The antigen is unknown.

Sequenced with the Oncomine TCR Beta short-read assay was DNA taken from cultured CD4+ T cells. TCRdb analysed the PCR reads with MiXCR anew, one entry per CDR3 protein. The sample consists of some 16,000 distinct CDR3 sequences, about three quarters of them appearing once. Trimming removed 4 bases from V and 13 bases from J; junction bases left unmatched: 9. The CDR3 has 14 residues. Germline CDR1 is SGHVS and CDR2 is FNYEAQ. Treatment: approximately 11-day PBMC culture with coronavirus spike peptide pools or control peptides (ViraFEST assay). The chain recombines TRBV7-6 with TRBJ1-4; 10 bases are a match to TRBD1. Sequencing used CD4+ T cells from blood, cultured in vitro, obtained after SARS-CoV-2 vaccination. This TCR was sampled from a human donor who received a COVID-19 vaccine. The CDR3 is CASSSLGTGAGLFF. The CDR3 nucleotides are TGTGCCAGCAGCTCCCTCGGGACAGGGGCTGGACTGTTTTTT.